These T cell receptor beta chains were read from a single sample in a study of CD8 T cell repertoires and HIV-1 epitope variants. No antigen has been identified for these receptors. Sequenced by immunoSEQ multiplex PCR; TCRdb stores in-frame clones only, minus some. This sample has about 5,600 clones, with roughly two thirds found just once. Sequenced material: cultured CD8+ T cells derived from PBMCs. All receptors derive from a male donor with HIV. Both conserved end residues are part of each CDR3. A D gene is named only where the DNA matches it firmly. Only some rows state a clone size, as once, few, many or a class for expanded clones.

cdr3_nt: TGTGCCAGCAGCTCGGGGTACGAGCAGTACTTC; cdr3_aa: CASSSGYEQYF; cdr3_length: 11; j_call: TRBJ2-7; clone_size: NA; v_call: TRBV5-6; d_call: NA
cdr3_nt: TGCAGCGCGGGGGGACAGGGAGCCTACAATGAGCAGTTCTTC; cdr3_aa: CSAGGQGAYNEQFF; cdr3_length: 14; j_call: TRBJ2-1; clone_size: NA; v_call: TRBV29-1; d_call: TRBD1
cdr3_nt: TGTGCCAGCAGCTTGGATCGAGGGTCCGGGGAGCTGTTTTTT; cdr3_aa: CASSLDRGSGELFF; cdr3_length: 14; j_call: TRBJ2-2; clone_size: NA; v_call: TRBV5-4; d_call: NA
cdr3_nt: TGTGCCAGCAGTTTCGCAGGGGCCCCTATGTATTACAATGAGCAGTTCTTC; cdr3_aa: CASSFAGAPMYYNEQFF; cdr3_length: 17; j_call: TRBJ2-1; clone_size: NA; v_call: TRBV27; d_call: NA
cdr3_nt: TGTGCCAGCAGTGAATTGGGCAGTTTCTATGGCTACACCTTC; cdr3_aa: CASSELGSFYGYTF; cdr3_length: 14; j_call: TRBJ1-2; clone_size: few; v_call: TRBV25-1; d_call: NA
cdr3_nt: TGTGCCAGCAGCCTGACATCAACTAATGAAAAACTGTTTTTT; cdr3_aa: CASSLTSTNEKLFF; cdr3_length: 14; j_call: TRBJ1-4; clone_size: few; v_call: TRBV5-4; d_call: NA
cdr3_nt: TGTGCCAGCAGCCCGGGACTTTCCTACGAGCAGTACTTC; cdr3_aa: CASSPGLSYEQYF; cdr3_length: 13; j_call: TRBJ2-7; clone_size: NA; v_call: TRBV7-6; d_call: NA
cdr3_nt: TGTGCCAGCAGTTCTGGACCCACCGCCTACGAGCAGTACTTC; cdr3_aa: CASSSGPTAYEQYF; cdr3_length: 14; j_call: TRBJ2-7; clone_size: NA; v_call: TRBV27; d_call: NA
cdr3_nt: TGTGCCAGCTCGAGGGGGTTTTTCGAGGGAAACACCATATATTTT; cdr3_aa: CASSRGFFEGNTIYF; cdr3_length: 15; j_call: TRBJ1-3; clone_size: NA; v_call: TRBV27; d_call: NA
cdr3_nt: TGTGCCAGCTCACTTATACGAGGGGGCCTCAAACTGTTTTTT; cdr3_aa: CASSLIRGGLKLFF; cdr3_length: 14; j_call: TRBJ1-4; clone_size: few; v_call: TRBV18; d_call: TRBD1
cdr3_nt: TGTGCCAGCAGTTGGACAGCCGCAGATACGCAGTATTTT; cdr3_aa: CASSWTAADTQYF; cdr3_length: 13; j_call: TRBJ2-3; clone_size: NA; v_call: TRBV28; d_call: NA
cdr3_nt: TGTGCCAGCAGCTTAGTTCCGGAGACAAATCAGCCCCAGCATTTT; cdr3_aa: CASSLVPETNQPQHF; cdr3_length: 15; j_call: TRBJ1-5; clone_size: NA; v_call: TRBV7-8; d_call: NA
cdr3_nt: TGTGCCAGCAGCACTGACAGAATTCAGCAGTACTTC; cdr3_aa: CASSTDRIQQYF; cdr3_length: 12; j_call: TRBJ2-7; clone_size: NA; v_call: TRBV5-6; d_call: NA
cdr3_nt: TGTGCCAGCAGCTTAGTTTGGACAGGGGTGACTGAAGCTTTCTTT; cdr3_aa: CASSLVWTGVTEAFF; cdr3_length: 15; j_call: TRBJ1-1; clone_size: NA; v_call: TRBV11-1; d_call: TRBD1
cdr3_nt: TGTGCCAGCAGTGGAAGACTAGCGGGGGGCGCTATCTCCTACGAGCAGTACTTC; cdr3_aa: CASSGRLAGGAISYEQYF; cdr3_length: 18; j_call: TRBJ2-7; clone_size: NA; v_call: TRBV2; d_call: TRBD2
cdr3_nt: TGTGCCAGCAGGGAACAGAACACTGAAGCTTTCTTT; cdr3_aa: CASREQNTEAFF; cdr3_length: 12; j_call: TRBJ1-1; clone_size: NA; v_call: TRBV27; d_call: NA
cdr3_nt: TGTGCCAGCAGCTCCCTGAGGGGGTACAATGAGCAGTTCTTC; cdr3_aa: CASSSLRGYNEQFF; cdr3_length: 14; j_call: TRBJ2-1; clone_size: NA; v_call: TRBV11-2; d_call: NA
cdr3_nt: TGTGCCAGCAGTATCCCCCAGGGGGCCGGGAGCTACACCTTC; cdr3_aa: CASSIPQGAGSYTF; cdr3_length: 14; j_call: TRBJ1-2; clone_size: NA; v_call: TRBV5-6; d_call: TRBD1
cdr3_nt: TGTGCCAGCAAAGACCGTATGAACACTGAAGCTTTCTTT; cdr3_aa: CASKDRMNTEAFF; cdr3_length: 13; j_call: TRBJ1-1; clone_size: NA; v_call: TRBV28; d_call: NA
cdr3_nt: TGTGCCAGCAGCTCAGGGGAGAAAGCGTACACTGAAGCTTTCTTT; cdr3_aa: CASSSGEKAYTEAFF; cdr3_length: 15; j_call: TRBJ1-1; clone_size: NA; v_call: TRBV7-9; d_call: NA